This TCR beta chain was found in a study of CD8 T cells in ankylosing spondylitis. Whole-study findings and limits: In ankylosing spondylitis patients, matched synovial fluid reportedly showed significant enrichment of disease-linked clones. Reports of some motif variants in reactive arthritis synovial fluid and blood predate this one. A motif of roughly eight highly homologous TCR beta variants was seen as apparently characteristic of ankylosing spondylitis blood.

From germline, CDR1 is SGDLS and CDR2 YYNGEE. This CDR3 region has 16 residues. Between the trimmed V and J ends, which lost 4 bases and 4 bases, there was a span of 18 bases. A word on this clonotype: The antigen is undetermined.

Researchers built TCR beta libraries using quantitative 5'-RACE with molecular barcodes. TCRdb analysed the 5' RACE reads with MiXCR anew, one entry per CDR3 protein. The table shows about 440,000 distinct CDR3 sequences, with under 20% occurring only once. The origin of this receptor is a male donor with ankylosing spondylitis. What was sequenced was blood, either unsorted or a sorted T cell fraction (not recorded which). This chain links TRBV9 with TRBJ2-1; D remains unclear. CDR3 protein: CASSKTDLPTYNEQFF. As DNA, the CDR3 is TGTGCCAGCAGCAAAACCGACTTGCCTACGTACAATGAGCAGTTCTTC.